Given below is one T cell receptor (beta chain) in context. Germline values: CDR1 SGHNT, CDR2 YYREEE (reference sequence). Unmatched junction bases numbered 3, after V lost 4 bases and J lost 4 bases. The length of the CDR3 is 14 residues. The data are from a study of blood T cell repertoires in COVID-19. Study-level information: COVID-19 samples, acute and convalescent, were from the United States, Italy and Spain. PBMCs, B-cell-depleted T cells, or T cells provided the cDNA or gDNA that made up the material.

Under the authors' procedure: Using reference gene primer amplification, nucleated cell counts were estimated. The protocol was immunoSEQ multiplex PCR, while the TCRdb copy is restricted to in-frame clones and leaves out a portion. That table supplies the V and J calls and clone size; D and trimming were determined from the DNA. This sample carries fewer than 90,000 clones, around 96% of them seen once, and the ten largest clones take about 4.5%. Sample: peripheral blood. The chain recombines TRBV5-4 with TRBJ2-1; 9 bases line up with TRBD2. The source is a human donor with active COVID-19. The donor label of this sample is uncertain. Written as DNA, the CDR3 is TGTGCCAGCAGCCCCGGACTAGCGTACAATGAGCAGTTCTTC. Translated: CASSPGLAYNEQFF. Looking up the rest from reference TRBV5-4 and TRBJ2-1 gives the full variable domain: ETGVTQSPTHLIKTRGQQVTLRCSSQSGHNTVSWYQQALGQGPQFIFQYYREEENGRGNFPPRFSGLQFPNYSSELNVNALELDDSALYLCASSPGLAYNEQFFGPGTRLTVL.